This T cell receptor (beta chain) was obtained from a study of blood T cell repertoires in COVID-19. Overall study context: From T cells, B-cell-depleted T cells, or PBMCs came the material, which was cDNA or gDNA.

The CDR3 sequence is 15 residues long. Germline V gives CDR1 SGHDT, CDR2 YYEEEE. V gave up 4 bases and J gave up 5 bases; unmatched junction bases: 9. Profiled with immunoSEQ multiplex PCR; TCRdb holds only in-frame clones, not every one. The sample has 300,000 to 400,000 clones; approximately 90% are singletons. A single count supports this clone. This sequence originates from a man in his late teens or twenties who had recovered from COVID-19. Specimen: PBMCs or T cells enriched from blood (not recorded which). The gene calls are TRBV5-6 and TRBJ2-7; 10 nucleotides line up with TRBD2. CDR3 protein: CASSLPSGSADEQYF. Here the CDR3 DNA reads TGTGCCAGCAGCCTACCTAGCGGGAGCGCGGACGAGCAGTACTTC.